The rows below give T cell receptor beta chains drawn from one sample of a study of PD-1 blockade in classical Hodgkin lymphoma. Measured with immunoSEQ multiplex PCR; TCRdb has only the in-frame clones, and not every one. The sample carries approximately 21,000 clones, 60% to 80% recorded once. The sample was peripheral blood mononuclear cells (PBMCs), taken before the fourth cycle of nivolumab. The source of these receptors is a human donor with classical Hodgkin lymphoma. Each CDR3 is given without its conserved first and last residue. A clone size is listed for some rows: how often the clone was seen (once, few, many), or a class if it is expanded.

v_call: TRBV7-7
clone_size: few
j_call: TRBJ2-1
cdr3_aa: ASSPRAGAYNEQF

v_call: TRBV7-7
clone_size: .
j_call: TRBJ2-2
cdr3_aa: ASSSDRPNTGELF

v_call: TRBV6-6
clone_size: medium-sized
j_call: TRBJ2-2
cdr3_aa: ASWVNGELF

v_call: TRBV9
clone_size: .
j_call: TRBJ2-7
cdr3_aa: ASSPNRVSYEQY

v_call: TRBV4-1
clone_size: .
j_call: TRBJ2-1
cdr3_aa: ASSQGTGLVSYNEQF

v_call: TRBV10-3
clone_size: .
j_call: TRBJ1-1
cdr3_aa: ATGVGGGRTEAF

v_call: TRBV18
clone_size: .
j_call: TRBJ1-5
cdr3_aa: ASSPVSGQGVYQPQH

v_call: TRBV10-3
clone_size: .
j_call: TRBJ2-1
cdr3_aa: AIRQGLYNEQF

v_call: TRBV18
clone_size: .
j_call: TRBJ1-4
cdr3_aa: ASSPSAAGGEKLF

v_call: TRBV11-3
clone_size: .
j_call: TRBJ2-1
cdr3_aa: ASTIGTSGGTDYNEQF

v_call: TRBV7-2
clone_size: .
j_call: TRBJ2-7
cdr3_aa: ASSSVTSVKY

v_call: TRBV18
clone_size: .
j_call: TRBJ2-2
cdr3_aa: ASSLTSAALATGELF

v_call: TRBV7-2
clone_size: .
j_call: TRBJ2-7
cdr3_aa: ASSLDRDRIYEQY

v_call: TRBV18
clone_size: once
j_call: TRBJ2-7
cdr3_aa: ASSRGPYEQY

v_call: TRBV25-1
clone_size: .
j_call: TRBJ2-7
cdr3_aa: ASSEWRRRGFYEQY

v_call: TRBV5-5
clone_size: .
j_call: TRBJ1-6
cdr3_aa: ASSTGQDSSPLH

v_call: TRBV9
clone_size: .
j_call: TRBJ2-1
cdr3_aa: ASSLTTSYNEQF

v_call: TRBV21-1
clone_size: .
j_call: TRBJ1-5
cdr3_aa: ASSHKGEPQH

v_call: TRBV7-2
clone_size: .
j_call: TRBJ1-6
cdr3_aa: ASSTLLRGVSNSPLH

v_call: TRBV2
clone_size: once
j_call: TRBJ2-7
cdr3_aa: ASSEFWGKY

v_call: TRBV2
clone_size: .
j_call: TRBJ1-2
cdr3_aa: ASSDWDLSKGYGYT

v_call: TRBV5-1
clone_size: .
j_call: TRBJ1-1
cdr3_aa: ASSLPVAGGNTEAF

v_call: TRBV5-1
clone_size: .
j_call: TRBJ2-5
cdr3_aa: ASRLAGVETQY

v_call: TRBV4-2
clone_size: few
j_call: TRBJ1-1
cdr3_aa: ASSPLLGTNTEAF

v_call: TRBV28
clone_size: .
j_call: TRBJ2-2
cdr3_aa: ASRESTGRTGELF

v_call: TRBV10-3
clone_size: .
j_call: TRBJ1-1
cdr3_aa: AISESAGALRTAF

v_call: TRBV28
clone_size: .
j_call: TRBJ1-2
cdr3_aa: ASRRPGTGNYGYT

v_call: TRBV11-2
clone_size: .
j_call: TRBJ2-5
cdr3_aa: ASSFQGLGRETQY

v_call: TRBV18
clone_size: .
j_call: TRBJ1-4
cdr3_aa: ASSPRPITTNEKLF

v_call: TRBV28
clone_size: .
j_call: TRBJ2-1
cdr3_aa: ASSLLGGVYEQF

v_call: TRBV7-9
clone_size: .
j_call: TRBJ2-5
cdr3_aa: ASSLNLETQY

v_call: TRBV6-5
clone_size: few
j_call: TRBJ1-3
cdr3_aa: ASSYSSQGLGNTIY

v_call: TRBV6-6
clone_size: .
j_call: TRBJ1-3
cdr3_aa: ASSGTLKGNTIY

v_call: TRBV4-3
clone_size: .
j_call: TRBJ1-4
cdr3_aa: ASSQDLTGTGKEKLF

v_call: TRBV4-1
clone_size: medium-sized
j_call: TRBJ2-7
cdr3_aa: ASSQGDRLYEQY

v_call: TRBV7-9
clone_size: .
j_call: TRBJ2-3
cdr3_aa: ASSLMGTPTDTQY

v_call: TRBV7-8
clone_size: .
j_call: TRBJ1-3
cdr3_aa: ASSLMGHGTGNGNTIY

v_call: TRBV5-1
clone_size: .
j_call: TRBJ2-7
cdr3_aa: ASSLGAGTLSYEQY